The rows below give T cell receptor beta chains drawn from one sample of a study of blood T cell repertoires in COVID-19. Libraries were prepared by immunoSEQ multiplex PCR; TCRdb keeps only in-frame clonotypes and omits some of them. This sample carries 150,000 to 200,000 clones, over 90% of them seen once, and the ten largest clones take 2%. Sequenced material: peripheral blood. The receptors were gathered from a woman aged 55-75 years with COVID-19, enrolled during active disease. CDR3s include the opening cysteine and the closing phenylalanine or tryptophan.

cdr3_aa: CASSRGGWQPQHF
v_call: TRBV2
j_call: TRBJ1-5

cdr3_aa: CASSPGHNQPQHF
v_call: TRBV18
j_call: TRBJ1-5

cdr3_aa: CASSLERGLSYGYTF
v_call: TRBV11-2
j_call: TRBJ1-2

cdr3_aa: CASSELTDRNSPLHF
v_call: TRBV13
j_call: TRBJ1-6

cdr3_aa: CASSVGASRDTGELFF
v_call: TRBV9
j_call: TRBJ2-2

cdr3_aa: CASSNRGRSTGELFF
v_call: TRBV6-5
j_call: TRBJ2-2

cdr3_aa: CASSQERTGSWGGYTF
v_call: TRBV4-3
j_call: TRBJ1-2

cdr3_aa: CASSIVGQADGYTF
v_call: TRBV19
j_call: TRBJ1-2

cdr3_aa: CASSSDRRPGVSGYTF
v_call: TRBV6-5
j_call: TRBJ1-2

cdr3_aa: CASSYGTSGDNEQFF
v_call: TRBV6-5
j_call: TRBJ2-1

cdr3_aa: CASRPTGNQPQHF
v_call: TRBV16
j_call: TRBJ1-5

cdr3_aa: CASSADRVPTEAFF
v_call: TRBV18
j_call: TRBJ1-1

cdr3_aa: CASSAENLGLKKLFF
v_call: TRBV2
j_call: TRBJ1-4

cdr3_aa: CASKVPDFSYEQYF
v_call: TRBV6-5
j_call: TRBJ2-7

cdr3_aa: CASIGFGDRVNTEAFF
v_call: TRBV19
j_call: TRBJ1-1

cdr3_aa: CASRGHWRNTEAFF
v_call: TRBV27
j_call: TRBJ1-1

cdr3_aa: CASGGNTEAFF
v_call: TRBV25-1
j_call: TRBJ1-1

cdr3_aa: CASSQDLAGAQNYGYTF
v_call: TRBV4-3
j_call: TRBJ1-2

cdr3_aa: CASRLQGAIGYTF
v_call: TRBV6-5
j_call: TRBJ1-2

cdr3_aa: CATSRDPGGTRYEKLFF
v_call: TRBV15
j_call: TRBJ1-4

cdr3_aa: CASSGRLGATQYF
v_call: TRBV9
j_call: TRBJ2-5

cdr3_aa: CASSEGTGGFGNQPQHF
v_call: TRBV2
j_call: TRBJ1-5

cdr3_aa: CASSQVSGGQPQHF
v_call: TRBV4-1
j_call: TRBJ1-5

cdr3_aa: CASPGGILYNEQFF
v_call: TRBV7-9
j_call: TRBJ2-1

cdr3_aa: CASSPGGSNTGELFF
v_call: TRBV7-3
j_call: TRBJ2-2

cdr3_aa: CASSGDRAEKLFF
v_call: TRBV12-3/TRBV12-4
j_call: TRBJ1-4

cdr3_aa: CASSPDRDSNTEAFF
v_call: TRBV18
j_call: TRBJ1-1

cdr3_aa: CAWSVPGIFYGYTF
v_call: TRBV30
j_call: TRBJ1-2

cdr3_aa: CASSAQGPYSNQPQHF
v_call: TRBV6-1
j_call: TRBJ1-5

cdr3_aa: CASSQDWGGVQPQHF
v_call: TRBV4-3
j_call: TRBJ1-5

cdr3_aa: CASSFKVTGSYNSPLHF
v_call: TRBV5-6
j_call: TRBJ1-6

cdr3_aa: CASSQDSLRGYTF
v_call: TRBV2
j_call: TRBJ1-2

cdr3_aa: CASSPFPGGPKNAEAFF
v_call: TRBV3-1/TRBV3-2
j_call: TRBJ1-1

cdr3_aa: CASSYSPDQPQHF
v_call: TRBV7-8
j_call: TRBJ1-5

cdr3_aa: CASSIRDRGEQYF
v_call: TRBV5-1
j_call: TRBJ2-7

cdr3_aa: CASGSGTLAGNTIYF
v_call: TRBV5-8
j_call: TRBJ1-3

cdr3_aa: CASSPSGGAVGEQFF
v_call: TRBV27
j_call: TRBJ2-1

cdr3_aa: CASSTTGQTSQLTF
v_call: TRBV6-5
j_call: TRBJ1-2

cdr3_aa: CASSRGQGLEAFF
v_call: TRBV14
j_call: TRBJ1-1

cdr3_aa: CASSPINMGGKTEAFF
v_call: TRBV3-1/TRBV3-2
j_call: TRBJ1-1

cdr3_aa: CASSSTGQGAQETQYF
v_call: TRBV5-1
j_call: TRBJ2-5

cdr3_aa: CASTSGTTGTQYF
v_call: TRBV12-3/TRBV12-4
j_call: TRBJ2-5

cdr3_aa: CASSQGQHQETQYF
v_call: TRBV5-1
j_call: TRBJ2-5